This T cell receptor (beta chain) derives from a study of vaccination and CD4 T cells after COVID-19. Study background: Two of the convalescents were Hispanic, and the group consisted of six males and four females. Overall study findings and caveats: Within the convalescent patients, spike mono-reactivity was found in 304 of 307 vaccine-specific clones.

The Oncomine TCR Beta short-read assay was what sequenced the DNA obtained from cultured CD4+ T cells. TCRdb re-analysed the PCR reads in MiXCR, keeping a single row per CDR3 protein. In the table there are about 15,000 distinct CDR3 sequences, roughly 22% of which are singletons. Treatment indicated: 10-day PBMC culture with coronavirus spike peptide pools or control peptides (ViraFEST assay). Vaccinated healthy people had never been infected with SARS-CoV-2 before, which was shown by negative nucleocapsid antibodies before and after vaccination. Trimming removed 4 bases from V and 3 bases from J; junction bases left unmatched: 1. The CDR3 sequence is 14 residues long. This clonotype was detected a few times. Its antigen is unidentified.

The material was CD4+ T cells from blood, cultured in vitro, obtained before SARS-CoV-2 vaccination. The receptor comes from a human donor who received a COVID-19 vaccine. V and J are TRBV12-3 or TRBV12-4 and TRBJ1-2; 11 bases align to TRBD1. The CDR3 DNA is TGTGCCAGCAGTTGGACAGGGGGCGACTATGGCTACACCTTC. It translates to CASSWTGGDYGYTF.